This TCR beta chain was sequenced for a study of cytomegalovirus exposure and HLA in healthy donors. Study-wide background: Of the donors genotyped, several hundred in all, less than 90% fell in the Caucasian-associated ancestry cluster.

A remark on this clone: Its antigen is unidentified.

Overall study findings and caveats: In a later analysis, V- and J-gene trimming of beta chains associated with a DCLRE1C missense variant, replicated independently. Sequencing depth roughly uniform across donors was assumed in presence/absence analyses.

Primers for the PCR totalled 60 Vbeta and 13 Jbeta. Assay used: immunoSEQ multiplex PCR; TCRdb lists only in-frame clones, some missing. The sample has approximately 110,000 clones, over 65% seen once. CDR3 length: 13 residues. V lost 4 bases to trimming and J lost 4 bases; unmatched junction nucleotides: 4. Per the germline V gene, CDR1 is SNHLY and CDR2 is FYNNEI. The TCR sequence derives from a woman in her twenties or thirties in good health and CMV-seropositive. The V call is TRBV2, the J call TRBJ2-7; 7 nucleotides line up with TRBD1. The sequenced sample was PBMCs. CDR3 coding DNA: TGTGCCAGCAGTGTGGGACAGTTGTACGAGCAGTACTTC. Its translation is CASSVGQLYEQYF.